Listed below are T cell receptor beta chains from one sample, sequenced in a study of identical twins. TCRdb analysed the 5' RACE reads with MiXCR anew, one entry per CDR3 protein. The sample lists about 900,000 distinct CDR3 sequences; 12% were seen once. Another study also made use of these data, one on yellow fever vaccine responses in identical twins.

Sequencing input: PBMCs. The receptors shown here come from a woman under 30 in good health. Each CDR3 is given with its conserved first and last residue. D genes are given only for firm matches. Only some rows state a clone size, as once, few, many or a class for expanded clones.

>TRBV20-1|NA|TRBJ1-5|NA
TGCAGTGCTAGTAGTGGCAATCAGCCCCAGCATTTT
CSASSGNQPQHF
>TRBV7-3|NA|TRBJ2-5|NA
TGTGCCAGCAGCTTAAACGGACTCGTCCAGGAGACCCAGTACTTC
CASSLNGLVQETQYF
>TRBV6-5|TRBD2|TRBJ2-1|few
TGTGCCAGCAGGTACACTAGCGGACCTTACAATGAGCAGTTCTTC
CASRYTSGPYNEQFF
>TRBV4-1|TRBD2|TRBJ2-1|few
TGCGCCAGCAGCCAGGTAGCGGGAAATTACAATGAGCAGTTCTTC
CASSQVAGNYNEQFF
>TRBV7-7|TRBD2|TRBJ2-2|few
TGTGCCAGCAGCCCCCGGCTGGGTGGGAGGGGCACCGGGGAGCTGTTTTTT
CASSPRLGGRGTGELFF
>TRBV5-1|NA|TRBJ1-3|NA
TGCGCCAGCAGCTTGGAGTCGGGGCTCTTCGGAAACACCATATATTTT
CASSLESGLFGNTIYF
>TRBV6-2/TRBV6-3|NA|TRBJ2-3|NA
TGTGCCAGCAGTTCCCGTTACGGGGAGTGGACAGATACGCAGTATTTT
CASSSRYGEWTDTQYF
>TRBV20-1|NA|TRBJ1-2|NA
TGCAGTGCTAGAGCTATACAGGAGCCACGGGGCTACACCTTC
CSARAIQEPRGYTF
>TRBV12-3/TRBV12-4|NA|TRBJ1-1|few
TGTGCCAGCAGGTACGGCAGGAACACTGAAGCTTTCTTT
CASRYGRNTEAFF
>TRBV12-3/TRBV12-4|NA|TRBJ2-1|NA
TGTGCCAGCAGTTTAGTCGCACGGGGTGAGCAGTTCTTC
CASSLVARGEQFF
>TRBV28|TRBD1|TRBJ2-7|few
TGTGCCAGCATGACGGGACAGGGATCCTACGAGCAGTACTTC
CASMTGQGSYEQYF
>TRBV14|NA|TRBJ1-1|many
TGTGCCAGCAGCCCGCTGGGACCGACCACTGAAGCTTTCTTT
CASSPLGPTTEAFF
>TRBV27|NA|TRBJ1-5|NA
TGTGCCAGCAACCCGTGGGGGGGAAGCAATCACCCCCAGCATTTT
CASNPWGGSNHPQHF
>TRBV9|TRBD2|TRBJ2-1|few
TGTGCCAGCAGCGTAGAGCCTAGCGGGAGGTATGAGCAGTTCTTC
CASSVEPSGRYEQFF
>TRBV7-2|TRBD2|TRBJ2-5|NA
TGTGCCAGCAGCGCCCTAGCGGGGGTTAAGACCCAGTACTTC
CASSALAGVKTQYF
>TRBV10-3|NA|TRBJ1-5|few
TGTGCCATCAGTGAGGATGGGGTATATCAGCCCCAGCATTTT
CAISEDGVYQPQHF
>TRBV15|NA|TRBJ2-3|many
TGTGCCACCAGCAGAGATTCGGGGAGTACGCAGTATTTT
CATSRDSGSTQYF